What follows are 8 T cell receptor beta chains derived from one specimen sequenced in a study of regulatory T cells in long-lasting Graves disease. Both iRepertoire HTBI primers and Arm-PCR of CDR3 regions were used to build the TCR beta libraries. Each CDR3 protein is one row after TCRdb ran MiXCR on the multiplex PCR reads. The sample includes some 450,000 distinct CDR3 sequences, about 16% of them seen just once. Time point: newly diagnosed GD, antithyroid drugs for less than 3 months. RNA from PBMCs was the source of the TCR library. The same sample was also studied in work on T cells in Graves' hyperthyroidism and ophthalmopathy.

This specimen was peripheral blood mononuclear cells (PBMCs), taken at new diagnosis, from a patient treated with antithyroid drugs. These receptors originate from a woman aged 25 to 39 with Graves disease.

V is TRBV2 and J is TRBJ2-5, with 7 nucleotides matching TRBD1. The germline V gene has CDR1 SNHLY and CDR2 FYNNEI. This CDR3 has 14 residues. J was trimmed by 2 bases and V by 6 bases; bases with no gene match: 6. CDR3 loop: CASRLGRGQETQYF. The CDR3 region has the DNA TGTGCCAGCAGGCTAGGCAGGGGGCAAGAGACCCAGTACTTC.

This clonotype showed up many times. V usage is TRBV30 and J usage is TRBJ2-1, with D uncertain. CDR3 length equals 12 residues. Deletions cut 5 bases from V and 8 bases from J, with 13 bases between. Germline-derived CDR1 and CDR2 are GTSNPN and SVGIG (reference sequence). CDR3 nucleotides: TGTGCCTGGGGCCCCAAGTTCCATGAGCAGTTCTTC. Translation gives CAWGPKFHEQFF. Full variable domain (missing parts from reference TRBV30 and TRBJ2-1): SQTIHQWPATLVQPVGSPLSLECTVEGTSNPNLYWYRQAAGRGLQLLFYSVGIGQISSEVPQNLSASRPQDRQFILSSKKLLLSDSGFYLCAWGPKFHEQFFGPGTRLTVL.

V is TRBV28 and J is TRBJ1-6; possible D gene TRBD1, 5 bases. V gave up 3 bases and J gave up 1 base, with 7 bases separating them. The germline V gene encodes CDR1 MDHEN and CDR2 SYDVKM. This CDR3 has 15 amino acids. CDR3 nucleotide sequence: TGTGCCAGCAGTTTTTGGGGGTCCTATAATTCACCCCTCCACTTT. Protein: CASSFWGSYNSPLHF. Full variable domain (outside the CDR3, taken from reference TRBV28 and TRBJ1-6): DVKVTQSSRYLVKRTGEKVFLECVQDMDHENMFWYRQDPGLGLRLIYFSYDVKMKEKGDIPEGYSVSREKKERFSLILESASTNQTSMYLCASSFWGSYNSPLHFGNGTRLTVT.

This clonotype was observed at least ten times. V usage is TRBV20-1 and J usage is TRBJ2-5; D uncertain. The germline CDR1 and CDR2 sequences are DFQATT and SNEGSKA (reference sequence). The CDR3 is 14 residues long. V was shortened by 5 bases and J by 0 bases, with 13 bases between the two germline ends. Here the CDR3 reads CSAFHPMDQETQYF. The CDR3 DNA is TGCAGTGCTTTCCACCCGATGGACCAAGAGACCCAGTACTTC.

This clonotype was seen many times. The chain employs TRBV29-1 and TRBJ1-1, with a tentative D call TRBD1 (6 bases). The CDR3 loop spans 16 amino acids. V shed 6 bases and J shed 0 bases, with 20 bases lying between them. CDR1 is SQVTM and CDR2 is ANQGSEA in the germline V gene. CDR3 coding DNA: TGCAGCGTCGCGATCCCCAGGGGCCCCCTGAACACTGAAGCTTTCTTT. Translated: CSVAIPRGPLNTEAFF.

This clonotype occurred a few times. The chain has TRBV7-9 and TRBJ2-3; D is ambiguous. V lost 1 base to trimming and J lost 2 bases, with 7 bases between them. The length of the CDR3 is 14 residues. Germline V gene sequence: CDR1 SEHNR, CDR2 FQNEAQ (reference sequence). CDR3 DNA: TGTGCCAGCAGCTTAGAACTTCCCACAGATACGCAGTATTTT. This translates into CASSLELPTDTQYF.

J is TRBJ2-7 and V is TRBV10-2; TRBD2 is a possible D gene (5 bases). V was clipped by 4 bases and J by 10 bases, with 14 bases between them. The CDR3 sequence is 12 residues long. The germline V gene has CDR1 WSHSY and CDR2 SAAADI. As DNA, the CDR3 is TGCGCCAGCAGTGCTAGCTCTACGATTCAGTACTTC. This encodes CASSASSTIQYF.

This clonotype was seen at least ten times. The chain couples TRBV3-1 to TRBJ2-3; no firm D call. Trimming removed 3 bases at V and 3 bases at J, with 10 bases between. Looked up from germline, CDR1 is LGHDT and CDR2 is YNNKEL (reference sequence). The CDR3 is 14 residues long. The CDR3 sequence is CASSQALSTDTQYF. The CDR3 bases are TGTGCCAGCAGCCAGGCCCTTTCTACAGATACGCAGTATTTT.